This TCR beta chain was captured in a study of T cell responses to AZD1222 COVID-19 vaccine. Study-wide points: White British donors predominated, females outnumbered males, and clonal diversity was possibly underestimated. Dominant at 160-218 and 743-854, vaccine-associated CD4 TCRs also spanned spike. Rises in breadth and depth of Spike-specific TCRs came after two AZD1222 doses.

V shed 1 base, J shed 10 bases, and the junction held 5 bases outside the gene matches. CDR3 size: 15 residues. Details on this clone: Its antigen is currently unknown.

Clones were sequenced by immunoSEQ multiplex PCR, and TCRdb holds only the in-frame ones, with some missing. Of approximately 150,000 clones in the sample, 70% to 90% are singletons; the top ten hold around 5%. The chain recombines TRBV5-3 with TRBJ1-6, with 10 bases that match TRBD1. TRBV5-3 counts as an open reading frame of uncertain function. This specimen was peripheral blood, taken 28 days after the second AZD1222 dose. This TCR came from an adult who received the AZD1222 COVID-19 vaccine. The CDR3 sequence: CARSLHRDRGSPLHF. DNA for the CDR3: TGTGCCAGAAGCTTGCATCGGGACAGGGGATCACCCCTCCACTTT.